This T cell receptor beta chain was documented in a study of blood T cell repertoires in COVID-19. Turning to the study itself: T cells, B-cell-depleted T cells, or PBMCs supplied cDNA or gDNA.

Assay used: immunoSEQ multiplex PCR; TCRdb lists only in-frame clones, some missing. This table has hundreds of thousands of clones, 84% appearing once. Germline CDR1 reads GTSNPN; CDR2 reads SVGIG (reference sequence). CDR3 size: 12 residues. V was trimmed by 5 bases and J by 10 bases, leaving 17 bases between them. Those enrolled, adults aged 18 to 89 years, came from around 24 US areas. The study assigned cohorts using participant-reported clinical history. This TCR derives from a woman aged 40 to 50 who had recovered from COVID-19. The sequencing sample was made of PBMCs or T cells enriched from blood (not recorded which). V usage is TRBV30 and J usage is TRBJ1-1; D not resolved. As DNA, the CDR3 is TGTGCCTGGTCCAAGGAGCCCCGAGGAGCTTTCTTT. Translation gives CAWSKEPRGAFF.